These 23 T cell receptor beta chains came from one sample sequenced in a study of human T cells and chemical hapten exposure. From the RACE reads, TCRdb called clonotypes with MiXCR, one entry per CDR3 protein. The data contain approximately 350,000 distinct CDR3 sequences, more than 5% of them singletons. Time point here: patch test 2, 6 weeks after DPC sensitization. The treatment: therapeutic diphenylcyclopropenone sensitization with weekly scalp DPC. The material was whole blood, obtained in connection with sensitization to the hapten diphenylcyclopropenone (DPC). The source is a woman aged 18 to 35 with alopecia areata. Some clones in this sample may be carry-over from other donors' samples.

The sample holds many counts of this clonotype. V gene TRBV7-9 combines with J gene TRBJ2-7; the match to TRBD2 covers 8 bases. The CDR3 runs 15 residues. The germline gives CDR1 SEHNR, CDR2 FQNEAQ (reference sequence). The V gene end was trimmed by 5 bases and the J gene end by 2 bases; junction bases not matched to a gene: 8. This CDR3 is CASSRPGTSAYEQYF. DNA for the CDR3: TGTGCCAGCAGCCGACCCGGGACTAGTGCCTACGAGCAGTACTTC.

There are a few counts of this clonotype. J is TRBJ1-1 and V is TRBV4-1; D ambiguous. Germline values: CDR1 MGHRA, CDR2 YSYEKL. V was shortened by 3 bases and J by 3 bases, with 11 bases between the two germline ends. The CDR3 spans 14 residues. CDR3 sequence reads: CASSHGQMDTEAFF. The CDR3 coding sequence is TGCGCCAGCAGCCACGGCCAGATGGACACTGAAGCTTTCTTT.

The rearrangement uses TRBV27 and TRBJ2-3; a possible D gene is TRBD1 (6 bases). The CDR3 consists of 15 residues. The V gene lost 2 bases and the J gene lost 5 bases, with 14 bases spanning the gap. Germline V gene lookup returns CDR1 MNHEY and CDR2 SMNVEV (reference sequence). The CDR3 DNA reads as TGTGCCAGCAGTTTAGCAGGGGTCAGCGGAGATACGCAGTATTTT. This translates into CASSLAGVSGDTQYF.

This clonotype was detected ten times or more. The genes are TRBV10-3 and TRBJ1-2; D may be TRBD1 (5 bases). In germline, CDR1 is ENHRY, CDR2 SYGVKD. Trimming pared 6 bases from V and 6 bases from J, leaving 17 bases between. The CDR3 has 14 amino acids. The CDR3 nucleotides are TGTGCCATCAGGGGGCTGGCAGGCCAAAATGGCTACACCTTC. Translated, it gives CAIRGLAGQNGYTF.

V gene TRBV10-3 combines with J gene TRBJ1-6; perhaps TRBD1 as D (5 bases). Germline CDR1 is ENHRY and CDR2 is SYGVKD. The CDR3 runs to 14 residues. V lost 5 bases and J lost 7, with 12 bases in between. In nucleotides, the CDR3 is TGTGCCATCAGTTTCGGGGACGGCAATTCACCCCTCCACTTT. Its translation is CAISFGDGNSPLHF.

At least ten counts were recorded for this clonotype. V gene TRBV4-3 combines with J gene TRBJ2-5; tentative D call: TRBD2 (5 bases). The CDR3 loop spans 16 amino acids. Germline CDR1 reads LGHNA; CDR2 reads YSLEER. The V end was cut by 0 bases, the J end by 3 bases, with 14 bases between. The CDR3 DNA sequence: TGCGCCAGCAGCCAAGATACCGGAGGTCTTAAAGAGACCCAGTACTTC. It translates to CASSQDTGGLKETQYF.

This clonotype has more than one count but fewer than ten. The V call is TRBV6-5, the J call TRBJ2-7, with TRBD1 identical over 11 bases. The CDR3 covers 15 residues. The V gene end was trimmed by 0 bases and the J gene end by 5 bases; junction bases not matched to a gene: 3. CDR1 MNHEY and CDR2 SVGAGI come from the germline V gene. The CDR3 sequence is CASSYSGQGVDEQYF. The CDR3 nucleotides read TGTGCCAGCAGTTACTCGGGACAGGGGGTTGACGAGCAGTACTTC.

The chain couples TRBV3-1 to TRBJ2-2, with D perhaps TRBD2 (5 bases). V lost 1 base and J 5 bases, leaving 14 bases between the germline ends. This CDR3 has 16 amino acids. Germline CDR1 and CDR2: LGHDT and YNNKEL (reference sequence). The CDR3 sequence is CASSQAGRGYTGELFF. The CDR3 nucleotides read TGTGCCAGCAGCCAAGCCGGTCGGGGTTATACCGGGGAGCTGTTTTTT. Filled out from reference TRBV3-1 and TRBJ2-2, the complete variable domain reads DTAVSQTPKYLVTQMGNDKSIKCEQNLGHDTMYWYKQDSKKFLKIMFSYNNKELIINETVPNRFSPKSPDKAHLNLHINSLELGDSAVYFCASSQAGRGYTGELFFGEGSRLTVL.

This clonotype has a handful of counts. The chain recombines TRBV12-5 with TRBJ2-3; weak D call: TRBD1 (6 bases). CDR1 and CDR2 from the germline V gene are LGHNT and FRNRAP. The length of the CDR3 is 15 residues. The ends were cut back, 2 bases at V and 2 bases at J, with 11 bases in the middle. CDR3 in DNA: TGTGCTAGTGGTTTGTCCGGACAGTCCACAGATACGCAGTATTTT. Translation: CASGLSGQSTDTQYF.

The chain links TRBV7-2 to TRBJ1-5; D is ambiguous. The V end lost 4 bases, the J end lost 4 bases, and 5 bases lay between the germline ends. Germline V gene data show CDR1 as SGHTA and CDR2 as FQGNSA. This CDR3 comprises 12 residues. CDR3 sequence: CASSSRNQPQHF. The CDR3 coding sequence is TGTGCCAGCAGCTCCAGGAATCAGCCCCAGCATTTT.

V gene TRBV7-8 combines with J gene TRBJ2-3; D not certain. Trimming cost V 5 bases and J 2 bases, with 17 bases left between them. The length of the CDR3 is 16 residues. Germline V gene lookup returns CDR1 SGHVS and CDR2 FQNEAQ. The CDR3: CASSLKGAGPTDTQYF. CDR3 nucleotide sequence: TGTGCCAGCAGCCTAAAGGGTGCAGGTCCCACAGATACGCAGTATTTT.

The table lists this clonotype with many counts. This sequence joins TRBV7-9 and TRBJ1-2; D is uncertain. Germline values: CDR1 SEHNR, CDR2 FQNEAQ (reference sequence). The CDR3 has 13 residues. With 5 bases removed from V and 10 bases from J, the gap between germline ends came to 17 bases. In DNA form, the CDR3 reads TGTGCCAGCAGCCCCCCGGGTGACGTAGTCTACACCTTC. This codes for CASSPPGDVVYTF. The complete variable domain, with remaining parts taken from reference TRBV7-9 and TRBJ1-2, reads DTGVSQNPRHKITKRGQNVTFRCDPISEHNRLYWYRQTLGQGPEFLTYFQNEAQLEKSRLLSDRFSAERPKGSFSTLEIQRTEQGDSAMYLCASSPPGDVVYTFGSGTRLTVV.

In its sample, this clonotype was seen many times. The V gene is TRBV27, the J gene TRBJ2-5; D may be TRBD2 (5 bases). CDR1 is MNHEY and CDR2 is SMNVEV in the germline V gene (reference sequence). V shed 9 bases and J shed 0 bases, with 11 bases lying between them. The CDR3 length is 13 residues. CDR3 amino acids: CASARTYQETQYF. The CDR3 DNA sequence: TGTGCCAGTGCCCGGACTTACCAAGAGACCCAGTACTTC.

This rearrangement joins TRBV12-2 to TRBJ1-5. TRBV12-2 is annotated as a pseudogene. The CDR3 is made up of 17 amino acids. In nucleotides, the CDR3 is TGTGCAAGTCGCTTAGCGAGCCTGGGAGATAGCAATCAGCCCCAGCATTTT. It translates to CASRLASLGDSNQPQHF.

Ten or more counts support this clonotype. V gene TRBV5-6 combines with J gene TRBJ2-3; 9 bases fit TRBD2. CDR3 length equals 16 residues. V shed 4 bases and J 5 bases; nucleotides not matched to a gene: 11. The germline V gene encodes CDR1 SGHDT and CDR2 YYEEEE. The CDR3 is CASSPLLRGGEDTQYF. The CDR3 nucleotides are TGTGCCAGCAGCCCCCTCCTGCGCGGGGGGGAAGATACGCAGTATTTT.

This clonotype occurred many times. The chain employs TRBV7-2 and TRBJ1-2, with a possible D match to TRBD1 (6 bases). This CDR3 is 13 amino acids long. Deletions cut 1 base from V and 10 bases from J, with 13 bases between. Per the germline V gene, CDR1 is SGHTA and CDR2 is FQGNSA. As DNA, the CDR3 is TGTGCCAGCAGCTTAGACGGACAGCTAGACTACACCTTC. Translating it yields CASSLDGQLDYTF.

DNA for the CDR3: TGTGCCAGCAGCCCCCGCAGTACTAACACCGGGGAGCTGTTTTTT. It specifies CASSPRSTNTGELFF. V gene TRBV7-8 combines with J gene TRBJ2-2; D uncertain. The V end lost 5 bases, the J end lost 2 bases, and 12 bases lay between the germline ends. The CDR3 is made up of 15 amino acids. CDR1 is SGHVS, CDR2 FQNEAQ, per germline.

A few counts support this clonotype. This chain links TRBV6-4 with TRBJ1-1, with TRBD1 as a possible D gene (6 bases). The CDR3 is 14 amino acids. The V and J ends lost 8 bases and 4 bases respectively, with 17 bases between them. CDR1 is MRHNA, CDR2 SNTAGT, per germline. CDR3: CASGGGPRGTEAFF. In nucleotides, the CDR3 is TGTGCCAGCGGAGGGGGGCCCCGCGGCACTGAAGCTTTCTTT.

On this clonotype itself: A junction boundary mismatches the germline segment, possibly from a read error. The chain combines TRBV27 with TRBJ2-1, with 8 bases aligning to TRBD2. CDR1 and CDR2 (germline): MNHEY, SMNVEV (reference sequence). The CDR3 has 16 residues. DNA of the CDR3: TGTACCAGCAGTTTATCGATCGAGCGGGGGAACAATGAGCAGTTCTTC. It translates to CTSSLSIERGNNEQFF.

This clonotype was picked up many times. V is TRBV4-1 and J is TRBJ1-2; TRBD1 might be the D (5 bases). The CDR3 extends over 18 amino acids. V was shortened by 1 base and J by 8 bases, with 26 bases between the two germline ends. CDR1 and CDR2 from the germline V gene are MGHRA and YSYEKL. CDR3 protein: CASSQAPLASGGRGGYTF. The CDR3 DNA sequence: TGCGCCAGCAGCCAAGCCCCTCTCGCGTCCGGGGGGAGAGGGGGCTACACCTTC.

This clonotype was recorded a few times. The CDR3 here is CASSFHGGDEQYF. The DNA for the CDR3 is TGCGCCAGCAGCTTTCACGGGGGCGACGAGCAGTACTTC. V gene TRBV5-1 combines with J gene TRBJ2-7, with D possibly called TRBD1 or TRBD2 (6 bases each). CDR1 is SGHRS and CDR2 is YFSETQ in the germline V gene. This CDR3 spans 13 amino acids. The V gene lost 2 bases and the J gene lost 5 bases, with 11 bases spanning the gap.

The V call is TRBV14, the J call TRBJ1-2; 8 bases agree with TRBD1. The V gene's germline CDR1 is SGHDN and CDR2 FVKESK. The CDR3 has 12 residues. Trimming at V came to 6 bases and at J to 5 bases, leaving 2 bases not matched to a gene. CDR3: CASRRQGYGYTF. The CDR3 bases are TGTGCCAGCAGAAGACAGGGGTATGGCTACACCTTC.

Notes on this clonotype: A much larger clonotype is one base distant, so this may be a read error. The chain carries TRBV6-2 or TRBV6-3 and TRBJ1-5, with D perhaps matching TRBD1 (6 bases). V lost 6 bases and J lost 4, with 16 bases in between. Germline V CDR1 and CDR2: MNHEY, SVGEGT. The CDR3 is made up of 15 amino acids. CDR3 sequence reads: CASRYGTCQNQPQHF. CDR3 DNA: TGTGCCAGCAGGTATGGGACATGTCAAAATCAGCCCCAGCATTTT.